This TCR beta chain was identified in a study of vaccination effects on CD4 cells after COVID-19. At the level of the study: Each participant was given two doses of one vaccine (BNT162b2 or mRNA-1273).

Isolating CD4+ T cells followed about 10 days of culture. Libraries were prepared by immunoSEQ multiplex PCR; TCRdb keeps only in-frame clonotypes and omits some of them. The sample includes around 30,000 clones, roughly two thirds of them seen just once. A single count supports this clone. Its target is unknown. The TCR originated in a human donor who received a COVID-19 vaccine. Sequencing used CD4+ T cells from PBMCs cultured without peptide, obtained before COVID-19 vaccination.

DNA of the CDR3: TGCGCCAGCAGCTCCGTAGGACAGGGCTACGAGCAGTACTTC. Protein product: CASSSVGQGYEQYF. J is TRBJ2-7 and V is TRBV5-1, with 8 bases matching TRBD1. CDR3 length: 14 residues. Germline assignment: CDR1 SGHRS and CDR2 YFSETQ. Trimming cost V 3 bases and J 3 bases; bases outside gene matches: 5.